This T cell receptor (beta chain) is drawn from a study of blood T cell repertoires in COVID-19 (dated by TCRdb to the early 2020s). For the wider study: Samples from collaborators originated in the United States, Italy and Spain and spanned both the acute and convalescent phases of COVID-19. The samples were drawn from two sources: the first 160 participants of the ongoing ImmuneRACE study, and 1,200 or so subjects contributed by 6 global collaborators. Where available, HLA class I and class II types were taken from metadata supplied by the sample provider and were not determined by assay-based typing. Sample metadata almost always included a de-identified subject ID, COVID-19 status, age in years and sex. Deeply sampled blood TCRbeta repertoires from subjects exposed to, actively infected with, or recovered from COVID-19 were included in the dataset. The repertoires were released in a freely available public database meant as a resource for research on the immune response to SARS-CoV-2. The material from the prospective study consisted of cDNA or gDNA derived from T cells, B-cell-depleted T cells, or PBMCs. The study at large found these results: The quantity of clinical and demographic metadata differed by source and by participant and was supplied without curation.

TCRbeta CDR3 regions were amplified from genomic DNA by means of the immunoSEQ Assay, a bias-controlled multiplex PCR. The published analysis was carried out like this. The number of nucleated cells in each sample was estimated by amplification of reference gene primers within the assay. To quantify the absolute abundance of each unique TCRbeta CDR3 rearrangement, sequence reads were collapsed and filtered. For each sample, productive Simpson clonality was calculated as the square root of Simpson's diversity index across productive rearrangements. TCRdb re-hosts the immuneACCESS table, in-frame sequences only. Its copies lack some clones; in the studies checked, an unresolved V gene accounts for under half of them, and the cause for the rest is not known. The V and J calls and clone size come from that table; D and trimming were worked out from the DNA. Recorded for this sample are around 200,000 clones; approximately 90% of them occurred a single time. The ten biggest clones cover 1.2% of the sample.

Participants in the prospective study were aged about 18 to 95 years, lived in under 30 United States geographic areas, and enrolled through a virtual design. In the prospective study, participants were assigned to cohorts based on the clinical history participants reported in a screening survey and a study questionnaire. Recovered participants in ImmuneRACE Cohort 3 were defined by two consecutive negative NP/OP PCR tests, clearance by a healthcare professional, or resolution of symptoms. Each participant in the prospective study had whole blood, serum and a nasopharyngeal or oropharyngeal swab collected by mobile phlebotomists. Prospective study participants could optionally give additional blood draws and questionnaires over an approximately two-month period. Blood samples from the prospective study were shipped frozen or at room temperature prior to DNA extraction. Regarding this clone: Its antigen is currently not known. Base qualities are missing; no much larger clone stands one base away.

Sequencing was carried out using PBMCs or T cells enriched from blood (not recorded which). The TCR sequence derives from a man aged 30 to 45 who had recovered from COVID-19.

The nucleotides are TGTGCCTGGAGGGTAGCGGGGGCGGGGAATGAGCAGTTCTTC. Its protein reads: CAWRVAGAGNEQFF. The chain couples TRBV30 to TRBJ2-1, with 9 central nucleotides matching TRBD2. Germline trimming amounts to 3 bases on V and 7 bases on J, with 7 as the count of junction bases outside the gene matches. Per the germline V gene (reference sequence), GTSNPN is the CDR1 and SVGIG is the CDR2. Spanning cysteine to phenylalanine, the CDR3 consists of 14 amino acids. The only DNA kept is the CDR3, 42 bases in frame from the first base.